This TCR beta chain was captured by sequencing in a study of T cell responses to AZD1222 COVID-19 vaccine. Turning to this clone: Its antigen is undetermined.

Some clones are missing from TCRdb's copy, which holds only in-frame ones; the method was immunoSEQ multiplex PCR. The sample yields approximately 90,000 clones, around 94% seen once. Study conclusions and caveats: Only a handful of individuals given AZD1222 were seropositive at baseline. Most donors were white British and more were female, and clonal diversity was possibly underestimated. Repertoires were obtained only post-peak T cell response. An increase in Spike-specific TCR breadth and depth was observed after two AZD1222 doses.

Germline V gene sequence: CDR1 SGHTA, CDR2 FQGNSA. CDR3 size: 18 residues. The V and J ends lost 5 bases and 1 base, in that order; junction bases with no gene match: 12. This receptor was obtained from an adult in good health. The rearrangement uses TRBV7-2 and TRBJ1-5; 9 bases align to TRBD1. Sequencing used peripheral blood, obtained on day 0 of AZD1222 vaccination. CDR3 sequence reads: CASSTPPGTGRSNQPQHF. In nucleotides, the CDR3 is TGTGCCAGCAGCACCCCGCCCGGGACAGGGAGGAGCAATCAGCCCCAGCATTTT.